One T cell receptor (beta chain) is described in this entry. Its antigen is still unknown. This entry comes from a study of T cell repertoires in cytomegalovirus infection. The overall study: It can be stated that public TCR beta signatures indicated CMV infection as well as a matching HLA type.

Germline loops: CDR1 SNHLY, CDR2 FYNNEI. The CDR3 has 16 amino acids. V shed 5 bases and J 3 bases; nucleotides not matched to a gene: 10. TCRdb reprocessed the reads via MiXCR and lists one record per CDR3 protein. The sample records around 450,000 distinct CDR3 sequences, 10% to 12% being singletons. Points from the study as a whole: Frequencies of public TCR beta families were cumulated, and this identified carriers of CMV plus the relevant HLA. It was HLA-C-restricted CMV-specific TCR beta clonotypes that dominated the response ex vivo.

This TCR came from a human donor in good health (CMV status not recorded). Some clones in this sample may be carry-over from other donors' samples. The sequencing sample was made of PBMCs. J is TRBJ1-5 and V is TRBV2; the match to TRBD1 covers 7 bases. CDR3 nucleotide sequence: TGTGCCAGCAGTCGGAAAGGGGACAGTCCCAATCAGCCCCAGCATTTT. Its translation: CASSRKGDSPNQPQHF.